These T cell receptor beta chains were read from a single sample in a study of response to subunit inactivated influenza vaccine. TCRdb recomputed calls from the RT-PCR reads with MiXCR, one row per CDR3 protein. This table holds approximately 520,000 distinct CDR3 sequences, 25% found once. Here the sequenced sample was CD4+ T cells sorted from PBMCs, taken around 5 days after vaccination. The receptor source for this set is a man between 45 and 60 years old who received an inactivated influenza vaccine. Each CDR3 is given with its conserved first and last residue. A D gene is named only where the DNA matches it firmly. A clone size is listed for some rows: how often the clone was seen (once, few, many), or a class if it is expanded.

V gene,clone size,D gene,J gene,CDR3 length,CDR3 DNA,CDR3 protein
TRBV5-1,few,-,TRBJ2-3,16,TGCGCCAGCAGCTTGGCTTTAGCGGCCCGCACAGATACGCAGTATTTT,CASSLALAARTDTQYF
TRBV20-1,-,TRBD1,TRBJ2-1,15,TGCAGTGCTAGACCGGGACAGCCAAACTACAATGAGCAGTTCTTC,CSARPGQPNYNEQFF
TRBV29-1,few,-,TRBJ2-3,14,TGCAGCGTTGCCCCTCTCGAGAGCACAGATACGCAGTATTTT,CSVAPLESTDTQYF
TRBV20-1,-,-,TRBJ2-1,8,TGCATCGAAAATGAGCAGATCTTC,CIENEQIF
TRBV20-1,few,-,TRBJ2-7,14,TGCAGTGCTGGTCCCGAGACAGAGGCCTACGAGCAGTACTTC,CSAGPETEAYEQYF
TRBV9,-,-,TRBJ2-7,15,TGTGCCAGCGCCGGGGGGCGGGCGCCACTCTACGAGCAGTACTTC,CASAGGRAPLYEQYF
TRBV5-6,-,-,TRBJ2-5,13,TGTGCCAGCGGCGGACAGAACCAAGAGACCCAGTACTTC,CASGGQNQETQYF
TRBV19,few,-,TRBJ2-2,15,TGTGCCAGTAGTGATGGCAGGGTGAAAACCGGGGAGCTGTTTTTT,CASSDGRVKTGELFF
TRBV7-2,-,-,TRBJ2-3,15,TGTGCCAGCAGCTTTACGGGACTCACCACAGATACGCAGTATTTT,CASSFTGLTTDTQYF
TRBV12-3/TRBV12-4,few,TRBD2,TRBJ2-3,17,TGTGCCAGCAGTACCCCCGGGACTAGCGGGAGTTCAGATACGCAGTATTTT,CASSTPGTSGSSDTQYF
TRBV20-1,few,-,TRBJ1-5,12,TGCAGTGCCAACAGGAATGATCAGCCCCAGCATTTT,CSANRNDQPQHF
TRBV20-1,few,TRBD2,TRBJ2-1,14,TGCAGTGCATCAAGCGGGGGGCCAAAGAATGAGCAGTTCTTC,CSASSGGPKNEQFF
TRBV10-3,-,TRBD2,TRBJ2-1,18,TGTGCCATCAGTGGTCCTAGCGGGGGCCAGAGCTCCTACAATGAGCAGTTCTTC,CAISGPSGGQSSYNEQFF
TRBV6-5,-,-,TRBJ2-3,14,TGTGCCAGCAGTTACAATCCGGTCACAGATACGCAGTATTTT,CASSYNPVTDTQYF
TRBV4-1,-,TRBD1,TRBJ1-6,15,TGCGCCAGCAGCCCACGGACAGGAGTAAATTCACCCCTCCACTTT,CASSPRTGVNSPLHF
TRBV20-1,once,-,TRBJ1-2,14,TGCAGTGCTAGAGATCGGCAGGGAGTGGATGGCTACACCTTC,CSARDRQGVDGYTF
TRBV7-9,-,TRBD1,TRBJ2-3,13,TGTGCCAGCAGCCAAAGGGGGCCAGATACGCAGTATTTT,CASSQRGPDTQYF
TRBV20-1,few,-,TRBJ1-1,15,TGCAGTGCTAGACCCCCGGGACTCTACATCCCTGAAGCTTTCTTT,CSARPPGLYIPEAFF
TRBV18,few,TRBD2,TRBJ2-5,16,TGTGCCAGCTCACCTGGGACTAGCGGTTTCCAAGAGACCCAGTACTTC,CASSPGTSGFQETQYF
TRBV11-2,-,-,TRBJ2-1,18,TGTGCCAGCAGGTTTCACCCTGGGCGGGCTAGCCGATACAATGAGCAGTTCTTC,CASRFHPGRASRYNEQFF
TRBV28,-,-,TRBJ2-1,13,TGTGCCAGCAGTTTGAGGGAGTCGAATGAGCAGTTCTTC,CASSLRESNEQFF
TRBV6-2/TRBV6-3,few,-,TRBJ2-3,13,TGTGCCAGCAGCGCTAGAGGGGGAGATACGCAGTATTTT,CASSARGGDTQYF
TRBV5-1,-,TRBD2,TRBJ2-7,17,TGCGCCAGCAGCTTCGGACTAGCGGGAGGTACAGTCGGCGAGCGGTACTTC,CASSFGLAGGTVGERYF
TRBV6-1,few,-,TRBJ1-5,14,TGTGCCAGCTGGTCTCTAGGGAGCAATCAGCCCCAGCATTTT,CASWSLGSNQPQHF
TRBV29-1,many,-,TRBJ2-2,13,TGCAGCGTTGAAGGACAGAACACCGGGGAGCTGTTTTTT,CSVEGQNTGELFF
TRBV6-6,few,-,TRBJ2-7,12,TGTGTATCTTCCGCAACAAACTACGAGCAGTACTTC,CVSSATNYEQYF
TRBV5-1,few,-,TRBJ2-7,14,TGCGCCAGCAGCTTGGATCACCTCTCCTACGAGCAGTACTTC,CASSLDHLSYEQYF
TRBV4-2,-,TRBD1,TRBJ1-4,16,TGTGCCAGCAGCCAGCAAACTTGGGGACAGAGTGAAAAACTGTTTTTT,CASSQQTWGQSEKLFF
TRBV3-1,few,TRBD1,TRBJ2-6,16,TGTGCCAGCAGCCAAGCAGGGGGCGGTGGGGCCAACGTCCTGACTTTC,CASSQAGGGGANVLTF
TRBV2,few,TRBD1,TRBJ2-2,13,TGTGCCAGCGGGACAGGGCGTTCCGGGGAGCTGTTTTTT,CASGTGRSGELFF
TRBV4-2,few,-,TRBJ2-3,12,TGTGCCAGCAGCCGAGGGCGAGATACGCAGTATTTT,CASSRGRDTQYF
TRBV7-2,-,-,TRBJ2-3,14,TGTGCCAGCAGCTTGGCGGGGCGGCCAGATACGCAGTATTTT,CASSLAGRPDTQYF
TRBV10-2,-,-,TRBJ1-1,14,TGCGCCAGCAGTGCAAATAGGGGGGCCACTGAAGCTTTCTTT,CASSANRGATEAFF
TRBV11-2,-,-,TRBJ2-7,14,TGTGCCAGCAGCCCCGCGGGACAGCCTACGTTACCGTACTTC,CASSPAGQPTLPYF
TRBV18,-,-,TRBJ1-1,12,TGTGCCAGCTCTCATTATAAGTCTGAAGCTTTCTTT,CASSHYKSEAFF
TRBV5-5,few,TRBD1,TRBJ2-7,13,TGTGCCAGCACCTCCCTATTAGGACAGGGTGGAAACTTC,CASTSLLGQGGNF
TRBV3-1,once,TRBD2,TRBJ2-1,16,TGTGCCAGCAGCCAAGGGGGCGGGGGAACCTACAATGAGCAGTTCTTC,CASSQGGGGTYNEQFF
TRBV6-1,-,-,TRBJ2-2,14,TGTGCCAGCTGGGGGCCCCCGGGAACCGGGGAGCTGTTTTTT,CASWGPPGTGELFF
TRBV7-7,few,-,TRBJ1-3,13,TGTGCCAGCAGTCGAAATCCTGGAAACACCATATATTTT,CASSRNPGNTIYF
TRBV29-1,few,TRBD1,TRBJ1-3,15,TGCAGCGTTGAAGACCCCAGGGGGGTACGAAACACCATATATTTT,CSVEDPRGVRNTIYF
TRBV6-1,-,-,TRBJ1-5,16,TGTGCCAGCAGACCCTTGGGAACAGTTAGCAATCAGCCCCAGCATTTT,CASRPLGTVSNQPQHF
TRBV20-1,few,-,TRBJ2-7,12,TGCAGTGCTAGTCAGGTCACCTACGAGCAGTACTTC,CSASQVTYEQYF
TRBV2,-,-,TRBJ2-5,14,TGTGCCAGCAGTGAAGGGCCCCTGAGAAAGACCCAGTACTTC,CASSEGPLRKTQYF
TRBV28,-,TRBD1,TRBJ1-2,14,TGTGCCAGCAGCAGGAACAGGGGGGAGGGTGGCTACACCTTC,CASSRNRGEGGYTF
TRBV29-1,few,TRBD1,TRBJ1-5,13,TGCAGCGTCGGACAGGGTTCGGGGCAGCCCCAGCATTTT,CSVGQGSGQPQHF
TRBV12-3/TRBV12-4,-,TRBD1,TRBJ1-1,14,TGTGCCAGCAGGGGTGGACAGGGTCGAACTGAAGCTTTCTTT,CASRGGQGRTEAFF
TRBV11-2,few,-,TRBJ2-4,14,TGTGCCAGCAGCTTAGAAGTGGCGCAAAACATTCAGTACTTC,CASSLEVAQNIQYF
TRBV4-2,-,-,TRBJ1-1,12,TGTGCCAGCAGCCAAGAGGGACTTGAAGCTTTCTTT,CASSQEGLEAFF